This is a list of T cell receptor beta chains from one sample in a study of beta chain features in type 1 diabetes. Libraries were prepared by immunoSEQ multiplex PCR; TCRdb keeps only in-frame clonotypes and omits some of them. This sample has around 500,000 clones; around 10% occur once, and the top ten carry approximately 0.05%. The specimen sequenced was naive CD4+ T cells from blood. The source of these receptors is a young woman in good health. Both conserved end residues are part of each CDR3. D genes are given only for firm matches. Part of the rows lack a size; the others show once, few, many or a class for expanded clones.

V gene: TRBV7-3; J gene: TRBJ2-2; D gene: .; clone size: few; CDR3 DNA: TGTGCCAGCAGCTTCCAGGGCGGGGCCGGGGAGCTGTTTTTT; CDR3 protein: CASSFQGGAGELFF
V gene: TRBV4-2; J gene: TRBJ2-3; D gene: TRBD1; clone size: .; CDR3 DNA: TGTGCCAGCGGGGTTGACGGGACAGGGTTTGCAGATACGCAGTATTTT; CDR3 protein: CASGVDGTGFADTQYF
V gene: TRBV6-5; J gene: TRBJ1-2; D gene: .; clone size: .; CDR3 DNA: TGTGCCAGCAGTCTCGGGGGAGGAACCTATGGCTACACCTTC; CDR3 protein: CASSLGGGTYGYTF
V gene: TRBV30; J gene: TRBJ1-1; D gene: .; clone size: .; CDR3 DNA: TGTGCCTGGAAGGACTATGAAGCTTTCTTT; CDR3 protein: CAWKDYEAFF
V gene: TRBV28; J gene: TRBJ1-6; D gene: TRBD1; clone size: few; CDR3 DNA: TGTGCCAGCAACCCGAGGTTTAGGGGGCGCGTGGCCCTCCACTTT; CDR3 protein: CASNPRFRGRVALHF
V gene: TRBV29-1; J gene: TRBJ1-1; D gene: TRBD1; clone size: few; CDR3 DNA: TGCAGCGAAGAGGGACAGTTGAACACTGAAGCTTTCTTT; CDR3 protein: CSEEGQLNTEAFF
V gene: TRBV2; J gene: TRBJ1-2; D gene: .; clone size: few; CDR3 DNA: TGTGCCAGCTCGGGGTCGTCAAGACGACGGCCGAGGGGGGACTATGGCTACACCTTC; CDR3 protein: CASSGSSRRRPRGDYGYTF
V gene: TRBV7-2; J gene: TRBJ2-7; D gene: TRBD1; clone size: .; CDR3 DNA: TGTGCCAGCAGCCAACCTCGGACAGGGTCCTACGAGCAGTACTTC; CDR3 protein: CASSQPRTGSYEQYF
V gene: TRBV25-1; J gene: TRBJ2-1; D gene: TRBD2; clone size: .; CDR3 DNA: TGTCCCAGCAGTGATACAGCTAGCGGGAGATACAATGAGCAGTTCTTC; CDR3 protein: CPSSDTASGRYNEQFF
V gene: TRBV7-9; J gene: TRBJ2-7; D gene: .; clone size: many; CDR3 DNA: TGTGCCAGCAGCAACTACGAGCAGTACTTC; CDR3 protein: CASSNYEQYF
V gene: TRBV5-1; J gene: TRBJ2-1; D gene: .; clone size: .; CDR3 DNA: TGCGCCAGCAGCTTGGCCATTGCGGGAGAGGGGGATGAGCAGTTCTTC; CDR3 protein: CASSLAIAGEGDEQFF
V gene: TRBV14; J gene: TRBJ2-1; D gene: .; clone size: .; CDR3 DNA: TGTGCCAGCAGCCAAGATCTTTACAATGAGCAGTTCTTC; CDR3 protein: CASSQDLYNEQFF
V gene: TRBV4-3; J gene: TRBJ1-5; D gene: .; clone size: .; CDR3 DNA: TGCGCCAGCAGCCAAGATGTATCTCAGCCCCAGCATTTT; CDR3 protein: CASSQDVSQPQHF
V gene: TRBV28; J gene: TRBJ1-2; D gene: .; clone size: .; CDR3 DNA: TGTGCCAGCAGTTTGTGGAGGGGCTATGGCTACACCTTC; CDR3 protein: CASSLWRGYGYTF
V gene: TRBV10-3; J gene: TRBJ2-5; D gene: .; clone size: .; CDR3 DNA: TGTGCCATCAGCAGAGACAGCCAAGAGACCCAGTACTTC; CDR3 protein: CAISRDSQETQYF
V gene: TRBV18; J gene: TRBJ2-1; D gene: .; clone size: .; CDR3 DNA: TGTGCCAGCTCACCAGCACCGGGCAGAGCAAGGGACAATGAGCAGTTCTTC; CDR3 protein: CASSPAPGRARDNEQFF
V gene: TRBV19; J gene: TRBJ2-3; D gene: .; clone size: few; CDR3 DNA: TGTGCCAGTAGTGCAGGGATGGAGGCTACGCAGTATTTT; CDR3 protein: CASSAGMEATQYF
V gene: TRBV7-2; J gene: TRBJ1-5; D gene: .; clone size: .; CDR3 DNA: TGTGCCAGCAGCTTAGTCAGAAAGGAGCCCCAGCATTTT; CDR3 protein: CASSLVRKEPQHF
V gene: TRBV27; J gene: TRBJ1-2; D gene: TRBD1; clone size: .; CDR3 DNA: TGTGCCAGCAGTTATAATACAGGGGGCGATGGCTACACCTTC; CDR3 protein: CASSYNTGGDGYTF
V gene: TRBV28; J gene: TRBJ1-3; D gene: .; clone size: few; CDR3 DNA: TGTGCCAGCAGTCGCGGGACAACTGGAAACACCATATATTTT; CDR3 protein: CASSRGTTGNTIYF
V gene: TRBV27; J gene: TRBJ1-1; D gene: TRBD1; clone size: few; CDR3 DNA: TGTGCCAGCAGAGATAACAGGGGGAGTAGCACTGAAGCTTTCTTT; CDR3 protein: CASRDNRGSSTEAFF
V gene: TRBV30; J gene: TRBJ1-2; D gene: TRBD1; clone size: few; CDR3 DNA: TGTGCCTGGAGTGTACTACAGGGGGCGTACTATGGCTACACCTTC; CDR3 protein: CAWSVLQGAYYGYTF
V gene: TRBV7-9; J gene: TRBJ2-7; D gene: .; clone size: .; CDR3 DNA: TGTGCCAGCAGCTTAGAACAGGGTAATTACGAGCAGTACTTC; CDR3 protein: CASSLEQGNYEQYF
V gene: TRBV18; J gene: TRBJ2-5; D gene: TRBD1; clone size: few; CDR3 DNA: TGTGCCAGCTCACCAGGACAGGGGGAGACCCAGTACTTC; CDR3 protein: CASSPGQGETQYF
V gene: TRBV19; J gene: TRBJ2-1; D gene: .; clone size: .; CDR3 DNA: TGTGCCAGTAGTCCCCAACAGAGGAGCTCCTACAATGAGCAGTTCTTC; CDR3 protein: CASSPQQRSSYNEQFF
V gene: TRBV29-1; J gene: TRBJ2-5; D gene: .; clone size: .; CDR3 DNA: TGCAGCTCAACAGGTTTAGGAGAGACCCAGTACTTC; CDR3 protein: CSSTGLGETQYF
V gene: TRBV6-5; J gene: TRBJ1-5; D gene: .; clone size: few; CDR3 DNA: TGTGCCAGCAAGGCAGGGAGGGGCAATCAGCCCCAGCATTTT; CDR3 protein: CASKAGRGNQPQHF
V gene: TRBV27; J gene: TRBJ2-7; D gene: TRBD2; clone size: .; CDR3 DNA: TGTGCCAGCAGTTTAGTCCTAGCGGGAGTGGGCGAGCAGTACTTC; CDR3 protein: CASSLVLAGVGEQYF
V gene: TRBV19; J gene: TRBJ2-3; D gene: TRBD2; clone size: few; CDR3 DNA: TGTGCCAGTAGTATAGGAACCGCGGGAGGGCGTCTTACGCAGTATTTT; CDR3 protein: CASSIGTAGGRLTQYF
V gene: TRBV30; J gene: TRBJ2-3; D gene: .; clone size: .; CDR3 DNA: TGTGCCTTGAAGCGGATACCTAGCACAGATACGCAGTATTTT; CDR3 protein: CALKRIPSTDTQYF
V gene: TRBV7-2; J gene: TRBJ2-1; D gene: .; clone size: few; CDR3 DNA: TGTGCCAGCAGCTTAACGTTTTCGACAGGGCAGTTCTTC; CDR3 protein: CASSLTFSTGQFF
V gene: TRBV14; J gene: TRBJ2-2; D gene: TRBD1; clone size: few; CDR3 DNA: TGTGCCAGCAGCCAAGTTCAGGGGGAACACGGGGAGCTGTTTTTT; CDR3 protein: CASSQVQGEHGELFF
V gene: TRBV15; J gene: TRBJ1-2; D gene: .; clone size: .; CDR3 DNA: TGTGCCACCAGCAGAGGCACAGCGCGGGGCTACACCTTC; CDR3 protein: CATSRGTARGYTF
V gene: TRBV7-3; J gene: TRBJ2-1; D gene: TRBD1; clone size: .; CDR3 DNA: TGTGCCAGCAGCTTGGCGGCCGGGACAGCCTACAATGAGCAGTTCTTC; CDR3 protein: CASSLAAGTAYNEQFF
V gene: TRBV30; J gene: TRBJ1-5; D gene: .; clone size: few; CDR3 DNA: TGTGCCTGGGACCGGCAGTTTGGACAGCCCCAGCATTTT; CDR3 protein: CAWDRQFGQPQHF